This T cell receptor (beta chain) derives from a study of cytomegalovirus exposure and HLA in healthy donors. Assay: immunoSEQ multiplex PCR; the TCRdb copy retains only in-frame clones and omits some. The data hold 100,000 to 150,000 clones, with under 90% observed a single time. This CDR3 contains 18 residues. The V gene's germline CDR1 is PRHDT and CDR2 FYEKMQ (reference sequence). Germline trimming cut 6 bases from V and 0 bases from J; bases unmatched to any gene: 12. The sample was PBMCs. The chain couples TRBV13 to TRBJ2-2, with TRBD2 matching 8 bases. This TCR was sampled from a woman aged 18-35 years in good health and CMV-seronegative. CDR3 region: CASSYSGLAGSNTGELFF. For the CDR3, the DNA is TGTGCCAGCAGTTATTCAGGGCTAGCGGGTTCGAACACCGGGGAGCTGTTTTTT.